Here is one T cell receptor beta chain with its context. This clone's antigen is unknown. Per-base qualities were not stored, and no clone one base away is much larger. The entry originates in a study of T cells in localized non-small cell lung cancer (dated by TCRdb to between 2020 and 2021). As for the study more broadly: T cell repertoires of 200 to 250 early-stage NSCLC patients were analyzed, with tumors being compared against uninvolved tumor-adjacent lungs. Of the NSCLC patients, 129 were male and around 97 were female, and the mean age was around 70 years. All 220 or so NSCLC patients in the cohort were treatment-naive and had localized lung tumors that were resected.

The CDR3 runs 12 residues from the cysteine to the phenylalanine. Kept here is only the CDR3 DNA, which spans 36 bases and is read in frame from base 1. V and J are truncated by 4 bases and 7 bases respectively, leaving an intervening sequence of 8 bases. The germline V gene gives CDR1 as ENHRY and CDR2 as SYGVKD. On the study overall, not on this receptor specifically: The highest T cell clonality was observed in uninvolved tumor-adjacent lung, where clonality exceeded that of tumor, suggesting that antigenic responses were more focused in uninvolved tumor-adjacent lung. Because of the exploratory design, TCR variables were selected using unadjusted p-values without false-discovery rate correction. A median of around 62 of the top 100 tumor clones turned up in the paired uninvolved adjacent lung, and approximately 30 of those clones also ranked among the top 100 of that same adjacent lung. Longer overall survival was associated with higher blood T cell density, whereas shorter survival was associated with higher adjacent-lung clonality. Because multi-region tumor sequencing was not done, intratumor heterogeneity could not be ruled out.

The immunoSEQ Assay was used to sequence TCR beta CDR3 regions from DNA. In the source study's methods: T cell density was computed as TCR beta template counts normalized to usable DNA estimated by amplifying housekeeping genes. The preseqR package was used to estimate richness by extrapolating to 400,000 templates for PBMC samples and to 120,000 templates for tissue samples. Clonality was defined as one minus Pielou's evenness. Differential abundance testing on productive amino-acid clonotypes, with a minimum total count of 5 and an alpha of 0.1, was used to identify tissue-enriched TCRs. Repertoire overlap between compartments was quantified with the Jaccard Index and Morisita Overlap Index. GLIPH clustered TCR beta CDR3s with public tetramer-defined viral CDR3s; viral motifs required at least three viral sequences plus V-gene enrichment. TCRdb obtained this table from immuneACCESS and retained in-frame rearrangements with V and J assigned. These tables miss some clones; where compared with another copy, unresolved V genes account for less than half of the shortfall, and the remainder is unexplained. Clonal size and the V and J genes are those of that table, whereas D and trimming came from the DNA. Recorded for this sample are 50,000 to 70,000 clones; roughly 79% of them occurred a single time. Roughly 5% of the sample is taken by the ten largest.

At diagnosis, peripheral blood, uninvolved tumor-adjacent lung and tumor were collected and stored as a combination of fresh-frozen and FFPE material. Blood samples were analyzed as peripheral blood mononuclear cells for TCR repertoire profiling. This TCR derives from a man aged 40 to 75 with stage II lung adenocarcinoma. The sample in question was PBMCs, obtained before any cancer treatment. Rearrangement joined TRBV10-3 to TRBJ2-1, and TRBD2 may be the D gene, going by 5 matching bases. The CDR3 region: CAISGLANEQFF. The DNA sequence follows: TGTGCCATCAGTGGTCTAGCAAATGAGCAGTTCTTC.